The entry below describes one TCR beta chain. The same CDR3 can be traced to other DNA sequences in this sample. Some clones are missing from TCRdb's copy, which holds only in-frame ones; the method was immunoSEQ multiplex PCR. The sample carries some 300,000 clones, around 87% recorded once. The sample comes from a study of blood T cell repertoires in COVID-19. Overall study: Sources were T cells, B-cell-depleted T cells, or PBMCs; the material itself was cDNA or gDNA.

Seattle's enrolled individuals joined amid active infection and were then monitored longitudinally. CDR3 size: 11 residues. Trimming left V 5 bases short and J 4 bases short, with 5 bases between. The germline V gene has CDR1 MNHEY and CDR2 SMNVEV (reference sequence). This sequence was found in a middle-aged woman with COVID-19, enrolled during active disease. The gene calls are TRBV27 and TRBJ1-1; weak D call: TRBD1 (5 bases). The sequencing sample was made of peripheral blood. The CDR3 sequence is CASSRGTEAFF. The CDR3 DNA follows: TGTGCCAGCAGTAGGGGCACTGAAGCTTTCTTT.